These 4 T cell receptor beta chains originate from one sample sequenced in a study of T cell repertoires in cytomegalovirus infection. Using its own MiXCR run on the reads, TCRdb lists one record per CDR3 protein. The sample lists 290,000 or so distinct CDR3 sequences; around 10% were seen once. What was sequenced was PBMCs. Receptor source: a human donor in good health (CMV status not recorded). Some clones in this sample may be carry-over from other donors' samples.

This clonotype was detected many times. This chain's CDR3 is CSVGGSGNQPQHF. DNA of the CDR3: TGCAGCGTTGGTGGCAGCGGCAATCAGCCCCAGCATTTT. The rearrangement uses TRBV29-1 and TRBJ1-5, with D uncertain. The CDR3 loop spans 13 amino acids. Trimming left V 4 bases short and J 2 bases short, with 9 bases between. Germline V gene sequence: CDR1 SQVTM, CDR2 ANQGSEA.

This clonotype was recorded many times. The CDR3 coding sequence is TGTGCCAGCACTCCTCGAGATTTCACCGGGGAGCTGTTTTTT. Amino acid sequence: CASTPRDFTGELFF. The chain recombines TRBV12-3 or TRBV12-4 with TRBJ2-2; no reliable D call. This CDR3 comprises 14 residues. The ends were cut back, 7 bases at V and 4 bases at J, with 13 bases in the middle.

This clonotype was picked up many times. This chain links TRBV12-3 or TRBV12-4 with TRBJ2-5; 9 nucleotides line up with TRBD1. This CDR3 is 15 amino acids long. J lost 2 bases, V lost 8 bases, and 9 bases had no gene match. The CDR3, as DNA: TGTGCCAGCGTACGGACAGGGGCTATTCAAGAGACCCAGTACTTC. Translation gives CASVRTGAIQETQYF.

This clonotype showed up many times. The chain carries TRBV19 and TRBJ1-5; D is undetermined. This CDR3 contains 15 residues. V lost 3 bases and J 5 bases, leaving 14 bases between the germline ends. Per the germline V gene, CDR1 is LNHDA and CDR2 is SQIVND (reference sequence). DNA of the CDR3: TGTGCCAGTAGTATGTTGACACTATTAGATCAGCCCCAGCATTTT. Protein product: CASSMLTLLDQPQHF.